This record looks at one T cell receptor (beta chain) sequence and its context. Its target antigen remains unknown. No qualities accompany the bases; no much larger clone lies one base away. The method was the immunoSEQ multiplex PCR assay. Alongside a 770-gene immune expression panel, the team sequenced the T-cell receptor beta chain repertoire. The clones in this table, taken by TCRdb from immuneACCESS, are in-frame only. Not every clone is retained; where verified, under half of the shortfall comes from an unresolved V gene, and the cause of the rest is unknown. This sample is represented by roughly 4,000 clones; 87% of them were singletons. The ten largest make up 3.5% to 4% of the sample. A cohort of about 41 patients with surgically resected non-small-cell lung cancer, for whom both primary tumor and brain metastasis specimens were available, was included. The tumor specimens consisted of archival formalin-fixed, paraffin-embedded tissues.

These data belong to a study of brain metastases from non-small cell lung cancer (dated by TCRdb to about 2019). About the investigation overall: In non-small-cell lung cancer patients, the researchers characterized the immune microenvironment of brain metastases and primary tumors that had been resected as matched pairs.

The paper's findings and limits, for the study overall: Lower T-cell infiltration was exhibited by brain metastases compared with primary tumors (P < 0.001). Compared with the matched primary tumors, T-cell clones appeared to be expanded in about two thirds of brain metastases. TCR repertoires were found to be largely shared between paired brain metastases and primary tumors, although sparse T-cell densities were observed in the brain metastases.

The V end gives up 4 bases and the J end 7 bases, leaving 5 bases in the junction not matched to a gene. There are 13 amino acids in the CDR3, from cysteine to phenylalanine inclusive. The DNA shown is the 39-base CDR3, in frame from base 1. The CDR1 and CDR2 encoded by the germline V gene are SGDLS and YYNGEE. The rearranged segments are TRBV9 and TRBJ1-2, and 9 junctional nucleotides match TRBD1. This receptor was obtained from a donor at least 40 years old with non-small cell lung cancer. The sequenced material came from primary lung tumor tissue. In the paper's terms, the cell subset or site label means: primary lung tumor paired with brain metastasis. The DNA reads TGTGCCAGCAGCCCGCGGGACAGGGCTGGCTACACCTTC. The encoded protein is CASSPRDRAGYTF.